This is a list of T cell receptor beta chains from one sample in a study of T cells after yellow fever vaccination. One entry per CDR3 protein results from TCRdb running MiXCR on the 5' RACE reads. The table records 100,000 to 150,000 distinct CDR3 sequences, roughly 15% of them present only once. The material was CD8+ T cells sorted from PBMCs, obtained 5 days after the yellow fever booster vaccination. All receptors derive from a man between 18 and 29 years old who received the YFV17D yellow fever vaccine. CDR3s include the opening cysteine and the closing phenylalanine or tryptophan. D genes are given only for firm matches. Clone size, where shown, is once, few, many, or a class for clones that have expanded.

TRBD2,-,14,TRBV9,TRBJ2-1,TGTGCCAGCAGCCCATGGGACTACCCAAGTGAGCAGTTCTTC,CASSPWDYPSEQFF
TRBD1,few,13,TRBV6-5,TRBJ2-7,TGTGCCAGCAGTTATCGACAGGGGCACGAGCAGTACTTC,CASSYRQGHEQYF
-,-,13,TRBV10-3,TRBJ1-6,TGTGCCATCAGGCCCGAAGGGGGTTCACCCCTCCACTTT,CAIRPEGGSPLHF
-,-,15,TRBV7-9,TRBJ1-2,TGTGCCAGCAGCTTAGGGGCAGCAGTAAACTATGGCTACACCTTC,CASSLGAAVNYGYTF
-,-,11,TRBV25-1,TRBJ1-2,TGTGCCAGCAGAGGGGGGTTTGGCTACACCTTC,CASRGGFGYTF
-,few,16,TRBV7-9,TRBJ1-1,TGTGCCAGCAGTCCTCCTCCCAAAAGGGGGACCACTGAAGCTTTCTTT,CASSPPPKRGTTEAFF
-,-,15,TRBV4-3,TRBJ2-2,TGCGCCAGCAGCCAAGATCCTGGGGGTTACGGGGAGCTGTTTTTT,CASSQDPGGYGELFF
-,many,13,TRBV10-3,TRBJ2-3,TGTGCCATCACTGACAGAGCCACAGATACGCAGTATTTT,CAITDRATDTQYF
-,-,13,TRBV6-2/TRBV6-3,TRBJ1-1,TGTGCCAGCAGCGGGCAGACATACACTGAAGCTTTCTTT,CASSGQTYTEAFF
-,few,15,TRBV7-6,TRBJ2-1,TGTGCCAGCAGCTTATGGATGCTCTCCTACAATGAGCAGTTCTTC,CASSLWMLSYNEQFF
-,-,13,TRBV5-5,TRBJ1-3,TGTGCCAGCAGCTTGTATAACGGAAACACCATATATTTT,CASSLYNGNTIYF
TRBD2,-,21,TRBV29-1,TRBJ2-3,TGCAGCGTTGACACCGCCGTTAGCGGGGGGCCACTCAGTCTTAGCACAGATACGCAGTATTTT,CSVDTAVSGGPLSLSTDTQYF
-,-,15,TRBV6-6,TRBJ1-5,TGTGCCAGCAGTTACTCTGAGGGGCTTAATCAGCCCCAGCATTTT,CASSYSEGLNQPQHF
TRBD2,-,17,TRBV20-1,TRBJ2-3,TGCAGTGCCCCGACTAGCGGGGGGGGTCTTCGTACAGATACGCAGTATTTT,CSAPTSGGGLRTDTQYF
-,-,15,TRBV6-5,TRBJ2-2,TGTGCCAGCAGTTACTCGAGGGGCATTAGCGGGGAGCTGTTTTTT,CASSYSRGISGELFF
-,few,15,TRBV7-8,TRBJ2-3,TGTGCCAGCACCTCCTTTTGGGGGGGCACAGATACGCAGTATTTT,CASTSFWGGTDTQYF
TRBD2,-,15,TRBV5-1,TRBJ2-7,TGCGCCAGCAGCTTGGCTGGCGGGGGGTTCGACGAGCAGTACTTC,CASSLAGGGFDEQYF
TRBD2,few,15,TRBV27,TRBJ2-1,TGTGCCAGCAGTTCCCTTAGCGGGGCTTACAATGAGCAGTTCTTC,CASSSLSGAYNEQFF
TRBD1,-,17,TRBV15,TRBJ2-1,TGTGCCACCAGCAGAGTCCCCGAAAGGGGGCCGGACAATGAGCAGTTCTTC,CATSRVPERGPDNEQFF
TRBD1,few,13,TRBV9,TRBJ2-7,TGTGCCAGCAGCACGGACAGGACCTACGAGCAGTACTTC,CASSTDRTYEQYF
TRBD1,few,16,TRBV12-3/TRBV12-4,TRBJ1-3,TGTGCCAGCAGTGTAGACAGGGGAACCTCTGGAAACACCATATATTTT,CASSVDRGTSGNTIYF
-,few,12,TRBV20-1,TRBJ1-1,TGCAGTGCTAGAGGGCAGGGGACTGAAGCTTTCTTT,CSARGQGTEAFF
TRBD1,few,14,TRBV2,TRBJ2-2,TGTGCCAGTGCCGGGACAGGGTACACCGGGGAGCTGTTTTTT,CASAGTGYTGELFF
-,few,11,TRBV28,TRBJ1-4,TGTGCCAGCAGTCTAGGGGGAAAACTGTTTTTT,CASSLGGKLFF
TRBD1,-,16,TRBV6-2/TRBV6-3,TRBJ2-3,TGTGCCAGCAGTTACCTCCGGGACAGGTTCACAGATACGCAGTATTTT,CASSYLRDRFTDTQYF
-,-,14,TRBV5-5,TRBJ1-1,TGTGCCAGCAGCTTGTTTGGGTTGAACACTGAAGCTTTCTTT,CASSLFGLNTEAFF
-,few,16,TRBV10-3,TRBJ1-1,TGTGCCACCTTGGCCCCAGGTGACAGACTTAACACTGAAGCTTTCTTT,CATLAPGDRLNTEAFF